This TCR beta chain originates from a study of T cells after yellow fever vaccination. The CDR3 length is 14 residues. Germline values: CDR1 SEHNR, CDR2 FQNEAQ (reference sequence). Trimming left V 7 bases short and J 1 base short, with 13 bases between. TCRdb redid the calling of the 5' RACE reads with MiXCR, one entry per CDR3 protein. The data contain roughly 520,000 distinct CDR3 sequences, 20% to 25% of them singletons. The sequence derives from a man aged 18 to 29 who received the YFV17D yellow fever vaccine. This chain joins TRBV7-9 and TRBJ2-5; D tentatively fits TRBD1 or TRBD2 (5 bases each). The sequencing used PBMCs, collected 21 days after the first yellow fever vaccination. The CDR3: CASTLGVSQETQYF. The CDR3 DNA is TGTGCCAGCACCCTGGGGGTATCCCAAGAGACCCAGTACTTC.